The rows below give T cell receptor beta chains drawn from one sample of a study of cytomegalovirus exposure and HLA in healthy donors. Clones were read by immunoSEQ multiplex PCR, and TCRdb kept only the in-frame ones, dropping some. Altogether approximately 90,000 clones are present, about 77% being singletons, with the ten largest covering 3.4%. Sequencing used PBMCs. The receptors derive from a man in his forties or fifties in good health and CMV-seronegative. Both conserved end residues are part of each CDR3. D genes are given only for firm matches. Clone size, where shown, is once, few, many, or a class for clones that have expanded.

V gene	clone size	D gene	J gene	CDR3 length	CDR3 protein
TRBV19	-	TRBD2	TRBJ2-1	15	CASSGLAGAYNEQFF
TRBV28	-	-	TRBJ2-1	15	CASSLKRGGADEQFF
TRBV19	-	-	TRBJ1-5	14	CASSIGQVNQPQHF
TRBV29-1	-	TRBD1	TRBJ1-2	15	CSVEILDRGNYGYTF
TRBV6-5	-	TRBD1	TRBJ2-7	13	CASRDRGPYEQYF
TRBV6-4	-	TRBD2	TRBJ2-1	15	CASSSSGGANNEQFF
TRBV29-1	-	-	TRBJ2-7	11	CSVQTDYEQYF
TRBV9	-	-	TRBJ2-5	15	CASSDRLGLQETQYF
TRBV27	-	TRBD2	TRBJ2-3	15	CASSSSGGTPDTQYF
TRBV5-1	-	TRBD1	TRBJ2-5	13	CASSQTGQETQYF
TRBV5-4	-	TRBD1	TRBJ2-2	17	CASSRPPGQGQPGELFF
TRBV6-5	-	-	TRBJ2-5	14	CASSQHRAFGGQYF
TRBV19	-	-	TRBJ2-5	13	CASSVTGTETQYF
TRBV6-5	-	-	TRBJ1-2	13	CASSLSGNQGYTF
TRBV4-2	-	TRBD2	TRBJ2-2	14	CASSWTGGGGELFF
TRBV6-5	-	-	TRBJ2-7	14	CASSYGDTNYEQYF
TRBV7-8	-	-	TRBJ2-7	15	CASSLQVLSSYEQYF
TRBV20-1	-	-	TRBJ2-5	10	CSARVETQYF
TRBV28	-	-	TRBJ1-5	14	CATLQGGSNQPQHF
TRBV5-1	-	TRBD2	TRBJ2-7	15	CASSLGSSGKYEQYF
TRBV6-1	many	-	TRBJ2-7	15	CASSDGPGSRGEQYF
TRBV6-5	-	-	TRBJ1-1	14	CASSYRQMNTEAFF
TRBV19	-	-	TRBJ1-4	17	CASSIGRGMTTNEKLFF
TRBV4-1	once	TRBD2	TRBJ2-1	13	CASKGRGGIEQFF
TRBV6-6	few	-	TRBJ2-7	15	CASSYSRGGGTEQYF
TRBV30	-	-	TRBJ2-1	16	CAWSANLARGDNEQFF
TRBV6-6	few	TRBD1	TRBJ1-1	14	CASSTRQGSTEAFF
TRBV7-2	-	TRBD1	TRBJ2-7	18	CASATQPPRQGASYEQYF
TRBV29-1	-	-	TRBJ2-7	12	CSVDVRTGEQYF
TRBV5-4	-	-	TRBJ2-7	13	CASSLGGGPPWYF
TRBV5-1	medium-sized	-	TRBJ2-2	14	CASSTGANTGELFF
TRBV29-1	few	-	TRBJ1-1	12	CSCGQKNTEAFF
TRBV5-4	-	-	TRBJ2-5	16	CASSLYGDILTETQYF
TRBV11-2	-	-	TRBJ1-4	14	CASSLGGGNEKLFF
TRBV27	-	-	TRBJ1-1	12	CASSLGTGKTFF
TRBV5-1	-	TRBD1	TRBJ1-2	15	CASGTGTGGWDGYTF
TRBV5-6	once	-	TRBJ2-7	15	CASSLAAARSYEQYF
TRBV15	few	-	TRBJ2-7	15	CATSNRQGRGYEQYF
TRBV11-2	few	TRBD1	TRBJ2-7	16	CASSLEPRTGGYEQYF